This T cell receptor beta chain was captured in a study of T cells expressing NK-cell markers (dated by TCRdb to about 2020). A note on the overall study: TCR beta-chain repertoires were profiled in sorted CD3+CD56+NKG2C+, CD3+CD56+NKG2C- and CD3+CD56-NKG2C+ T-cell subsets from fewer than 10 donors. Among the eight sequenced donors, only one was HCMV-seronegative, while the other seven were HCMV-seropositive. The study sequenced eight donors, all healthy volunteers chosen at random: three men and five women. Illumina HiSeq 2000/2500, MiSeq or NextSeq was used to sequence libraries as 2 x 150 bp reads.

Points the paper makes about the study in general: For roughly 6 donors, the dominant CD3+CD56+NKG2C+ clonotypes were among the top 10 CD8+ clonotypes and accounted for roughly 1.0-8% of CD8+ T cells. Whether the expanded NKG2C-expressing T cell clones were specific for HCMV antigens remained unclear. Those dominant clonotypes were again the most abundant among CD3+CD56-NKG2C+ cells in a few donors, at roughly 25-65%.

HCMV-specific IgG was detected in serum with a commercial ELISA kit to determine HCMV serostatus. Peripheral blood mononuclear cells were isolated from blood by Ficoll density gradient centrifugation. Taken from cysteine to phenylalanine, the CDR3 has 16 residues. No coding sequence is recorded. CDR1 and CDR2 are drawn from the germline V gene: MNHEY, SVGEGT. Sequencing was performed on an Illumina HiSeq 2000. TCR beta cDNA libraries were made by 5'RACE template switching that added a universal primer site and unique molecular identifiers. cDNA synthesis was primed from the TCR beta constant segment, followed by two successive PCR amplification steps. The paper's data handling went like this. MIGEC was used to demultiplex reads and group reads by UMI, and MiTCR was used to assemble and quantify clonotypes. To remove erroneous sequences, TCR cDNA sequences were retained only when supported by two or more reads. The tcR package was used for downstream repertoire analysis, and clonotypes were matched between fractions using CDR3 nucleotide sequence together with V segment. VDJmatch was used to annotate antigen specificity against VDJdb, with one amino acid substitution in CDR3 allowed. TCRdb reprocessed the reads and assigns one entry to each CDR3 protein sequence, leaving out DNA. Here the V and J calls rest on TCRdb's processing, not on the authors' analysis. The data table for this sample lists more than 400,000 distinct CDR3 sequences. Roughly 7.2% of the sample goes to the ten largest clones.

Concerning this clonotype itself: Its antigen is still unknown.

Sequencing was carried out using blood T cells: a sorted CD56 or NKG2C T cell subset, CD4+ or CD8+ T cells, or bulk PBMC T cells (not recorded which). This receptor was identified in a woman between 18 and 75 years old in good health. The chain uses TRBV6-2 or TRBV6-3 and TRBJ1-5; the TCRdb call, TRBD1, lacks DNA for checking. The CDR3 is CASSYSKQGRNQPQHF.